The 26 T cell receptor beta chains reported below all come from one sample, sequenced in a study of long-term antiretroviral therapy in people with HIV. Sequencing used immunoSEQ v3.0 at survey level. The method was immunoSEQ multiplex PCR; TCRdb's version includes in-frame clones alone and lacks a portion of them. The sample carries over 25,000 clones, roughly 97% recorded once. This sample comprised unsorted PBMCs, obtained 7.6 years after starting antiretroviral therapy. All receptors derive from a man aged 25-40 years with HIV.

This CDR3 reads CAWSVNMNTEAFF. The CDR3 DNA is TGTGCCTGGAGTGTTAATATGAACACTGAAGCTTTCTTT. This rearrangement joins TRBV30 to TRBJ1-1, with D unresolved. From germline, CDR1 is GTSNPN and CDR2 SVGIG (reference sequence). Deletions cut 0 bases from V and 0 bases from J, with 5 bases between. This CDR3 comprises 13 residues.

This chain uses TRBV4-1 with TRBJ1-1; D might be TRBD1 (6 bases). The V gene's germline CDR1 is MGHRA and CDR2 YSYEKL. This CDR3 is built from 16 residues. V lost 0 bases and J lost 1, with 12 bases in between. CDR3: CASSQERGVTNTEAFF. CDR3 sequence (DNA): TGCGCCAGCAGCCAAGAAAGGGGGGTGACGAACACTGAAGCTTTCTTT.

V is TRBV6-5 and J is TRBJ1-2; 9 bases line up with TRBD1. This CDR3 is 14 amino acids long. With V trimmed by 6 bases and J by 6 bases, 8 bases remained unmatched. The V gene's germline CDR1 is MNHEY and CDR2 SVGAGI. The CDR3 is CASSRGTGRNGYTF. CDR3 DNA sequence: TGTGCCAGCAGCCGAGGGACAGGGAGGAATGGCTACACCTTC.

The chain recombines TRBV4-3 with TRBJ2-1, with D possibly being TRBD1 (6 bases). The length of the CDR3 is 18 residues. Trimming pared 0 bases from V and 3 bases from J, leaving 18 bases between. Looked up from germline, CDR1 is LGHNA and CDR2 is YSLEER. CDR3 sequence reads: CASSQEPGDWTDYNEQFF. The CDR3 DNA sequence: TGCGCCAGCAGCCAAGAACCGGGCGACTGGACAGACTACAATGAGCAGTTCTTC.

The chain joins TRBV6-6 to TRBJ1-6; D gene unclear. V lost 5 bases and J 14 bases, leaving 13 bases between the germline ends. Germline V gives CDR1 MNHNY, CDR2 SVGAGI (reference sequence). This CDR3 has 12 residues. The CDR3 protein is CASSTPSRTLHF. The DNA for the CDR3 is TGTGCCAGCAGTACCCCAAGTAGGACCCTCCACTTT.

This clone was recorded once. CDR3 sequence reads: CASSDPTLQETQYF. The CDR3 DNA is TGTGCCAGCAGTGACCCGACACTTCAAGAGACCCAGTACTTC. This chain joins TRBV2 and TRBJ2-5; D gene uncertain. Germline loops: CDR1 SNHLY, CDR2 FYNNEI. This CDR3 comprises 14 residues. Trimming took 3 bases from V and 2 from J, leaving 10 bases between them.

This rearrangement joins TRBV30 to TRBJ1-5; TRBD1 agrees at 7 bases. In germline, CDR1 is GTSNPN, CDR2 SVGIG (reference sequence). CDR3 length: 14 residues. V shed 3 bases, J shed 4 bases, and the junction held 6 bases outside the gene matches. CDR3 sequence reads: CAWSPPGGNQPQHF. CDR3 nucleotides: TGTGCCTGGAGCCCCCCAGGGGGGAATCAGCCCCAGCATTTT.

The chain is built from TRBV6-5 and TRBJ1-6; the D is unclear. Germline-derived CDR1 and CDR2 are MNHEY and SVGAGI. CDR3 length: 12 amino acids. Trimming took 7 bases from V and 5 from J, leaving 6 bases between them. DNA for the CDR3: TGTGCCAGCATGAGGGATAATTCACCCCTCCACTTT. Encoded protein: CASMRDNSPLHF.

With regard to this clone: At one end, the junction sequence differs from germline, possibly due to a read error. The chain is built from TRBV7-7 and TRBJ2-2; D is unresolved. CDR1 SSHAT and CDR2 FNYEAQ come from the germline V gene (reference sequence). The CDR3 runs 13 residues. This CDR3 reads CASSLDESGELFF. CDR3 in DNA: TGTGCTAGCAGCTTAGATGAATCCGGGGAGCTGTTTTTT.

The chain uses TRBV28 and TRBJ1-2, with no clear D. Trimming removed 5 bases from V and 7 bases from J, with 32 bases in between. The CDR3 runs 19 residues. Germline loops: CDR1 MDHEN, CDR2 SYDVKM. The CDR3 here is CASSLLFPGLAELLCGYTF. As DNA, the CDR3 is TGTGCCAGCAGTCTCCTTTTTCCTGGACTCGCTGAGTTACTCTGTGGCTACACCTTC.

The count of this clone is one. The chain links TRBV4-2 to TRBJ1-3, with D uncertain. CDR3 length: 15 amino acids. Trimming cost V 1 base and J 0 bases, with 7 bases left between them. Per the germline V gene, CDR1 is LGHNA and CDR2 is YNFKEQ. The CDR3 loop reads CASSQGLDSGNTIYF. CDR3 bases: TGTGCCAGCAGCCAAGGTCTGGACTCTGGAAACACCATATATTTT.

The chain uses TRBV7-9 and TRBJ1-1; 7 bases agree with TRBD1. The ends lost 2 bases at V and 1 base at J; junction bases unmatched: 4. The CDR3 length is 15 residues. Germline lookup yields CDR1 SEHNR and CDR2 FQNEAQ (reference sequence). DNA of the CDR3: TGTGCCAGCAGCTTACAGGGGACAGAGAACACTGAAGCTTTCTTT. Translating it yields CASSLQGTENTEAFF.

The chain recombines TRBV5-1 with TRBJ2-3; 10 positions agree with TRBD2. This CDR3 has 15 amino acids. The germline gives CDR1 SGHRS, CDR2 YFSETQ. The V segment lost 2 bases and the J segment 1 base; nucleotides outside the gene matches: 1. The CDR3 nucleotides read TGCGCCAGCAGCTTCGGGACTAGCGGCACAGATACGCAGTATTTT. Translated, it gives CASSFGTSGTDTQYF.

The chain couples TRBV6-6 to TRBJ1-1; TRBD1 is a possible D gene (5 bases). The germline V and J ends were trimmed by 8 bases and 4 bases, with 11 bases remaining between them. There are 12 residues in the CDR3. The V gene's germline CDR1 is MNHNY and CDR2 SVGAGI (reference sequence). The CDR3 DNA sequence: TGTGCCAGCGTTGACAGACCCACTGAAGCTTTCTTT. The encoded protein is CASVDRPTEAFF.

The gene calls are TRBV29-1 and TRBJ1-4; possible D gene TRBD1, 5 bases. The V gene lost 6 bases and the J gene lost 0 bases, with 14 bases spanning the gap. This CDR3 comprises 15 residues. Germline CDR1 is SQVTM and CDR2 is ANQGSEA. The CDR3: CSVDSGASTNEKLFF. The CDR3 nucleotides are TGCAGCGTGGATAGTGGGGCCTCAACTAATGAAAAACTGTTTTTT. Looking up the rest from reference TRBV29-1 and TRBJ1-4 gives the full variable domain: SAVISQKPSRDICQRGTSLTIQCQVDSQVTMMFWYRQQPGQSLTLIATANQGSEATYESGFVIDKFPISRPNLTFSTLTVSNMSPEDSSIYLCSVDSGASTNEKLFFGSGTQLSVL.

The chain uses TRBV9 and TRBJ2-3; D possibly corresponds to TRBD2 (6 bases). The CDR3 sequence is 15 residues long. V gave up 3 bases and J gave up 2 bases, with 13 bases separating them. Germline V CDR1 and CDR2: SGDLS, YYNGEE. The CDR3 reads CASSGDPGDTDTQYF. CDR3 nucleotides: TGTGCCAGCAGCGGAGATCCGGGGGACACAGATACGCAGTATTTT.

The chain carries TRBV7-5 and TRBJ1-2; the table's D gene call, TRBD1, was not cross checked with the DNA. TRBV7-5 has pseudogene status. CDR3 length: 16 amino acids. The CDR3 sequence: CARSSLASTGDFGYTF. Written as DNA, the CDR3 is TGTGCCAGAAGCTCCCTCGCCTCGACAGGGGACTTTGGCTACACCTTC.

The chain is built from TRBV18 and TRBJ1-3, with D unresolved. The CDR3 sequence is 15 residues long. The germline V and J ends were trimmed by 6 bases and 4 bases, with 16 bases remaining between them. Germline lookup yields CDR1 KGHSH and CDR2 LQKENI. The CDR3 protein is CASSPRRVPGNTIYF. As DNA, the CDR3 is TGTGCCAGCTCTCCCCGCCGGGTCCCCGGAAACACCATATATTTT.

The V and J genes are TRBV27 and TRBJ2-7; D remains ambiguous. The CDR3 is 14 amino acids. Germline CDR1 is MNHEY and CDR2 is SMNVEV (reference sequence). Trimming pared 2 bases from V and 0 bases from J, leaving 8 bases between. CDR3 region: CASSLQRSSYEQYF. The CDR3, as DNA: TGTGCCAGCAGTTTACAGCGAAGCTCCTACGAGCAGTACTTC.

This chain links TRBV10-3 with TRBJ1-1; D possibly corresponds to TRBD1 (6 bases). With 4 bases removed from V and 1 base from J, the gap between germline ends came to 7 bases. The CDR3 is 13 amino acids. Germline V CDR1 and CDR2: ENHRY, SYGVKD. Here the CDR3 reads CAISVTGNTEAFF. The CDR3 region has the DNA TGTGCCATCAGTGTGACAGGGAACACTGAAGCTTTCTTT.

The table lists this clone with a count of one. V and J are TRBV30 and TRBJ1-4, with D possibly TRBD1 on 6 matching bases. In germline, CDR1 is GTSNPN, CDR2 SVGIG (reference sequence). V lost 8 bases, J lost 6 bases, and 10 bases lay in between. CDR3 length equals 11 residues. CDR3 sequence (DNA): TGTGCCGGCTCAGGGGATGAAAAACTGTTTTTT. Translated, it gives CAGSGDEKLFF.

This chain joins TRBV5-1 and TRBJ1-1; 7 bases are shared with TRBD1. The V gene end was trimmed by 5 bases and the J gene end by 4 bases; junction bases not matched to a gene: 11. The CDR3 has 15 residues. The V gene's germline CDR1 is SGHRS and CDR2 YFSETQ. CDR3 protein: CASSLSGGAGTEAFF. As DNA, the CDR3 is TGCGCCAGCAGTCTATCAGGGGGGGCCGGCACTGAAGCTTTCTTT.

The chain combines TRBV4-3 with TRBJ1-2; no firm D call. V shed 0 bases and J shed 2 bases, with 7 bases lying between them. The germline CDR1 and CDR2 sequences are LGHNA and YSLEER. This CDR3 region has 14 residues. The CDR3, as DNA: TGCGCCAGCAGCCAAGATGAGCGGAACTATGGCTACACCTTC. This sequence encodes CASSQDERNYGYTF.

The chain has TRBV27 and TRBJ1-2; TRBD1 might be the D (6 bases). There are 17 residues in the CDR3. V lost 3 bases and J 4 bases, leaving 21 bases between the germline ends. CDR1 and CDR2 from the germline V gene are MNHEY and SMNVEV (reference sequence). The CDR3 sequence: CASSFRSQAGAPYGYTF. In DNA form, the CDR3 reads TGTGCCAGCAGTTTCCGTTCCCAGGCAGGGGCCCCCTATGGCTACACCTTC.

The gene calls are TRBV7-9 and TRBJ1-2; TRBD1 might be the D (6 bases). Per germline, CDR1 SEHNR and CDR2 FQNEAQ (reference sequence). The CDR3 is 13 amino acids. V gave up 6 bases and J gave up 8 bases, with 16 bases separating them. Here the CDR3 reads CASSPTGFDGYTF. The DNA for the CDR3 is TGTGCCAGCAGTCCAACAGGGTTCGACGGCTACACCTTC.

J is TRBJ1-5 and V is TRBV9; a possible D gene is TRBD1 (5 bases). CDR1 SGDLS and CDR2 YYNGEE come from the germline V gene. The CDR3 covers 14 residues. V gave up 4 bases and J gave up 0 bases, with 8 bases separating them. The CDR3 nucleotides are TGTGCCAGCAGCCCAGGGTATAGCAATCAGCCCCAGCATTTT. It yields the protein CASSPGYSNQPQHF.